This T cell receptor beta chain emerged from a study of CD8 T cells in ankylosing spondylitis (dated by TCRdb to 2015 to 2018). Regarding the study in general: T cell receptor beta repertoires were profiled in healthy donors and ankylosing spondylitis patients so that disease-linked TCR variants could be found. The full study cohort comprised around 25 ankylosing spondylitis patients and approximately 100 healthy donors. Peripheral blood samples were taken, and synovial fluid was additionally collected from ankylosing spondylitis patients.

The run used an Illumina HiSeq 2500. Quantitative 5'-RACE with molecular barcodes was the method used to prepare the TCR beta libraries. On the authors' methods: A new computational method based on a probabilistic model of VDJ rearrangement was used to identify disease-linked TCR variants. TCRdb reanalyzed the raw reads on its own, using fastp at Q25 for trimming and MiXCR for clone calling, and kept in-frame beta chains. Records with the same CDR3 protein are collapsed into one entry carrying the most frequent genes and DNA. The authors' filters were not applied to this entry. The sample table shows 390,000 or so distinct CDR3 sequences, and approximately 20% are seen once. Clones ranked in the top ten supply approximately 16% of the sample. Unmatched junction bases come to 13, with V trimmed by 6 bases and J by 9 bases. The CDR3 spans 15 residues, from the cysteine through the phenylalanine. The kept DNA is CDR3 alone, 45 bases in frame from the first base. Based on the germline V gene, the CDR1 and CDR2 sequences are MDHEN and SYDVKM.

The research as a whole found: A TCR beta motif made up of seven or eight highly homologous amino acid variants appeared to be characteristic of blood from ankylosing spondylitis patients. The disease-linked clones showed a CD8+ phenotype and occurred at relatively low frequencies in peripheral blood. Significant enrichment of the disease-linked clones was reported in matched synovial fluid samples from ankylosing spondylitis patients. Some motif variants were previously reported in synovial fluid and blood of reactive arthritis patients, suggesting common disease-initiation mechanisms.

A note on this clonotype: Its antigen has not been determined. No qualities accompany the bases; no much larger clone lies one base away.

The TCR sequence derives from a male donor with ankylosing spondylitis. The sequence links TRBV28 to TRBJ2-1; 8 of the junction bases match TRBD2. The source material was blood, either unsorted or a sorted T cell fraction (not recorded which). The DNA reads TGTGCCAGCAGCCCAACTAGCGGCCCCGTCACTGAGCAGTTCTTC. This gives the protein CASSPTSGPVTEQFF.